One sample yielded the 16 T cell receptor beta chains listed below, sequenced in a study of regulatory T cells in long-lasting Graves disease. Arm-PCR of CDR3 regions with iRepertoire HTBI primers generated TCR beta libraries. In TCRdb, the multiplex PCR reads were re-called with MiXCR into one record per CDR3 protein. The data hold about 610,000 distinct CDR3 sequences, with 15% to 20% observed a single time. Stated time point: newly diagnosed GD, antithyroid drugs for less than 3 months. RNA from PBMCs was the source of the TCR library. The same specimen was also included in a second study, on T cells in Graves' hyperthyroidism and ophthalmopathy.

This material consisted of peripheral blood mononuclear cells (PBMCs), taken at new diagnosis, from a patient treated with antithyroid drugs. These TCRs come from a man aged 18-30 years with Graves disease.

In the case of this clonotype: A much larger clone differs from this one at a single base, so this may be a read error. This rearrangement joins TRBV2 to TRBJ1-1; 8 bases are a match to TRBD1. Germline V gene sequence: CDR1 SNHLY, CDR2 FYNNEI. The junction had 4 bases not matched to a gene; V was cut back by 6 bases and J by 1 base. The CDR3 sequence is 14 residues long. For the CDR3, the DNA is TGTGCCAGCAGATCGGACAGGGCGAACACTGAAGCTTTCTTT. Translation: CASRSDRANTEAFF.

The sample holds many counts of this clonotype. The chain joins TRBV20-1 to TRBJ2-6; D is uncertain. This CDR3 comprises 14 residues. V was clipped by 5 bases and J by 1 base, with 9 bases between them. Germline-derived CDR1 and CDR2 are DFQATT and SNEGSKA (reference sequence). The CDR3 region is CSAVRTSGANVLTF. The DNA of the CDR3 is TGCAGTGCTGTACGGACGTCTGGGGCCAACGTCCTGACTTTC.

This clonotype was seen many times. V usage is TRBV27 and J usage is TRBJ2-1, with TRBD2 matching over 10 bases. In germline, CDR1 is MNHEY, CDR2 SMNVEV (reference sequence). Trimming at V came to 4 bases and at J to 14 bases, leaving 14 bases not matched to a gene. The CDR3 is 15 amino acids. The CDR3 is CASSSVVQREGLEFF. The DNA of the CDR3 is TGTGCCAGCAGTTCTGTAGTTCAGCGGGAGGGCCTGGAGTTCTTC.

This clonotype was recorded at least ten times. CDR3 nucleotide sequence: TGTGCCAGCAGTGAAGTCCACAATGAGCAGTTCTTC. It translates to CASSEVHNEQFF. This sequence joins TRBV6-1 and TRBJ2-1; D is unresolved. V lost 1 base and J lost 5, with 3 bases in between. Germline V gene lookup returns CDR1 MNHNS and CDR2 SASEGT. The CDR3 spans 12 residues.

The CDR3 loop reads CASSTTRQGAQPQHF. The CDR3 DNA follows: TGTGCCAGTAGTACTACTCGACAGGGGGCTCAGCCCCAGCATTTT. The chain has TRBV19 and TRBJ1-5; TRBD1 matches 10 bases. The CDR3 loop spans 15 amino acids. The trim removed 4 bases at V and 6 bases at J, leaving 6 bases unmatched. The germline CDR1 and CDR2 sequences are LNHDA and SQIVND (reference sequence). The complete variable domain, with remaining parts taken from reference TRBV19 and TRBJ1-5, reads DGGITQSPKYLFRKEGQNVTLSCEQNLNHDAMYWYRQDPGQGLRLIYYSQIVNDFQKGDIAEGYSVSREKKESFPLTVTSAQKNPTAFYLCASSTTRQGAQPQHFGDGTRLSIL.

There are a few counts of this clonotype. The chain employs TRBV10-3 and TRBJ1-1; D is uncertain. The CDR3 loop spans 17 amino acids. Germline V gives CDR1 ENHRY, CDR2 SYGVKD. Trimming removed 0 bases from V and 5 bases from J, with 19 bases in between. The chain's CDR3 is CAISESMISSPRTEAFF. The DNA for the CDR3 is TGTGCCATCAGTGAGTCGATGATTAGTTCACCGAGGACTGAAGCTTTCTTT.

This clonotype was seen at least ten times. The chain has TRBV11-2 and TRBJ2-2; D gene uncertain. Trimming removed 1 base from V and 6 bases from J, with 6 bases in between. Germline CDR1 reads SGHAT; CDR2 reads FQNNGV. The CDR3 totals 13 residues. CDR3 region: CASSLGTPGELFF. CDR3 DNA sequence: TGTGCCAGCAGCTTAGGGACCCCCGGGGAGCTGTTTTTT.

This chain joins TRBV6-1 and TRBJ1-5; D may be TRBD1 (5 bases). Germline CDR1 reads MNHNS; CDR2 reads SASEGT. Trimming stripped 3 bases from V and 2 bases from J, with 11 bases between. This CDR3 has 15 amino acids. CDR3 amino acids: CASSEQGIGNQPQHF. Here the CDR3 DNA reads TGTGCCAGCAGTGAGCAGGGAATAGGCAATCAGCCCCAGCATTTT.

This clonotype was seen at least ten times. The V call is TRBV30, the J call TRBJ1-1; the D is unclear. The CDR3 is 13 residues long. CDR1 is GTSNPN and CDR2 is SVGIG in the germline V gene (reference sequence). The DNA for the CDR3 is TGTGCTGAAGAGCACGGGGTGGAAACTGAAGCTTTCTTT. Its protein product is CAEEHGVETEAFF.

This clonotype came up once. The J gene is TRBJ2-7, the V gene TRBV12-3 or TRBV12-4, with D perhaps assigned TRBD1 or TRBD2 (5 bases each). The CDR3 spans 16 residues. Trimming left V 4 bases short and J 0 bases short, with 16 bases between. CDR3 bases: TGTGCCAGCAGTTGTAGGGACGCCATTAGCTCCTACGAGCAGTACTTC. Protein sequence: CASSCRDAISSYEQYF.

With respect to this clonotype: One end of the junction is discordant with germline, which a read error may explain. This chain uses TRBV4-1 with TRBJ2-2; D is perhaps TRBD1 (6 bases). The CDR3 has 16 amino acids. Germline loops: CDR1 MGHRA, CDR2 YSYEKL. In DNA, the CDR3 is TGCGCCAGCAGCCGCGGTACAGGGTTGCGAACCGGGGAACTGTTTTTT. Residues: CASSRGTGLRTGELFF.

The chain links TRBV28 to TRBJ1-1; possible D gene TRBD1, 6 bases. This CDR3 has 14 residues. V shed 5 bases and J shed 5 bases, with 15 bases lying between them. Germline V gene lookup returns CDR1 MDHEN and CDR2 SYDVKM. The CDR3, as DNA: TGTGCCAGCAGTCGGGACATGTACAAGACTGAAGCTTTCTTT. It codes for CASSRDMYKTEAFF.

Notes on this clonotype: A single base separates this from a much larger clone, so it may be a read error. The chain uses TRBV9 and TRBJ1-1, with D possibly TRBD1 on 5 matching bases. This CDR3 region has 14 residues. Per germline, CDR1 SGDLS and CDR2 YYNGEE. The CDR3 sequence: CASSVVAGNTEASF. The CDR3, as DNA: TGTGCCAGCAGCGTAGTTGCAGGGAACACTGAAGCTTCCTTT.

By share, this clonotype counts as medium-sized. CDR3 sequence (DNA): TGTGCCAGCAGCTGGAAGATGAACACTGAAGCTTTCTTT. This translates into CASSWKMNTEAFF. The rearrangement joins TRBV11-1 to TRBJ1-1; no definite D call. This CDR3 comprises 13 residues. The germline V gene has CDR1 SGHAT and CDR2 FQDESV (reference sequence). V was clipped by 4 bases and J by 0 bases, with 6 bases between them. The full variable domain, with the rest looked up from reference TRBV11-1 and TRBJ1-1, is EAEVAQSPRYKITEKSQAVAFWCDPISGHATLYWYRQILGQGPELLVQFQDESVVDDSQLPKDRFSAERLKGVDSTLKIQPAELGDSAMYLCASSWKMNTEAFFGQGTRLTVV.

This clonotype was observed a handful of times. The gene calls are TRBV3-1 and TRBJ2-1, with D tentatively TRBD1 or TRBD2 (5 bases each). The CDR3 loop spans 14 amino acids. V lost 7 bases to trimming and J lost 9 bases, with 19 bases between them. The germline V gene has CDR1 LGHDT and CDR2 YNNKEL (reference sequence). CDR3 DNA: TGTGCCAGCACCGTTCGGGGCCTCAAGGGTGAGCAGTTCTTC. Amino acid sequence: CASTVRGLKGEQFF.

The chain joins TRBV2 to TRBJ1-1, with D perhaps TRBD1 (6 bases). Trimming removed 2 bases at V and 8 bases at J, with 9 bases between. Germline assignment: CDR1 SNHLY and CDR2 FYNNEI. The CDR3 is 12 residues long. The CDR3 DNA sequence: TGTGCCAGCAGTGAATATACAGGGGAAGCTTTCTTT. Its protein product is CASSEYTGEAFF.